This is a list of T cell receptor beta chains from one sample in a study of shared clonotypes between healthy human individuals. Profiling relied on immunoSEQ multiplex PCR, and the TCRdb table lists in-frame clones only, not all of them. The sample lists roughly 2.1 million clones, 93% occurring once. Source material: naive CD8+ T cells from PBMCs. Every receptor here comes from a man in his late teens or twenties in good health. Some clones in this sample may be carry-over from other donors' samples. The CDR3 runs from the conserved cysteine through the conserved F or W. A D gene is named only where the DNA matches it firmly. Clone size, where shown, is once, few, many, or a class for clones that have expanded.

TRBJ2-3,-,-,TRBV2,CASSDPEGGLVRVDTQYF,TGTGCCAGCAGTGATCCAGAGGGGGGGCTAGTAAGGGTAGATACGCAGTATTTT
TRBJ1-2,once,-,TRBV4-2,CASSQATGQGPYGYTF,TGTGCCAGCAGCCAAGCCACCGGTCAGGGGCCCTATGGCTACACCTTC
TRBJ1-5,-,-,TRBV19,CASSIGGASNQPQHF,TGTGCCAGTAGTATAGGGGGCGCGAGCAATCAGCCCCAGCATTTT
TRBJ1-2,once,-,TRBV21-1,CASSKVRNGYTF,TGTGCCAGCAGCAAAGTAAGGAATGGCTACACCTTC
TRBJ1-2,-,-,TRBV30,CAWSAMGPSYGYTF,TGTGCCTGGAGTGCCATGGGCCCGAGCTATGGCTACACCTTC
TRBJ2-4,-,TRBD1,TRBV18,CASSPNVRGQGENIQYF,TGTGCCAGCTCACCAAACGTCCGGGGACAGGGCGAAAACATTCAGTACTTC
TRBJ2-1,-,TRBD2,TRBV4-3,CASSQGLAGHSYNEQFF,TGCGCCAGCAGCCAAGGACTAGCGGGACACTCCTACAATGAGCAGTTCTTC
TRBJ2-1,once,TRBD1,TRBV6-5,CASSSTGGNEQFF,TGTGCCAGCAGTTCGACAGGGGGCAATGAGCAGTTCTTC
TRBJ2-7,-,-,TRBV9,CASSPQGPNSYEQYF,TGTGCCAGCAGCCCACAGGGTCCTAACTCCTACGAGCAGTACTTC
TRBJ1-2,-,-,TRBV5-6,CASRDGQGGGYTF,TGTGCCAGCAGAGACGGGCAGGGAGGTGGCTACACCTTC
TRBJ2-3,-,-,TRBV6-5,CASSYLGNTDTQYF,TGTGCCAGCAGTTACCTCGGGAACACAGATACGCAGTATTTT
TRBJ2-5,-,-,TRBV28,CASRPPAAETQYF,TGTGCCAGCAGACCCCCCGCTGCGGAGACCCAGTACTTC
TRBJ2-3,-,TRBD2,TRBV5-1,CASSLAVAGVTDTQYF,TGCGCCAGCAGCTTGGCGGTAGCGGGAGTGACAGATACGCAGTATTTT
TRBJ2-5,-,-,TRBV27,CASSYQLQETQYF,TGTGCCAGCAGTTATCAGCTCCAAGAGACCCAGTACTTC
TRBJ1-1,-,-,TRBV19,CASSIPEVGNTEAFF,TGTGCCAGTAGTATCCCCGAGGTGGGGAACACTGAAGCTTTCTTT
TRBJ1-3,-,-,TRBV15,CATSRDRELSGNTIYF,TGTGCCACCAGCAGAGATCGGGAGCTCTCTGGAAACACCATATATTTT
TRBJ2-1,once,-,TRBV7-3,CASSLRGGEQFF,TGTGCCAGCAGTCTCAGGGGGGGTGAGCAGTTCTTC
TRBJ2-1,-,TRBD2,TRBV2,CASTRTSGGSYNEQFF,TGTGCCAGCACCCGGACTAGCGGGGGGTCCTACAATGAGCAGTTCTTC
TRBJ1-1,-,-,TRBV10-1,CASSATRANTEAFF,TGCGCCAGCAGTGCAACGAGGGCGAACACTGAAGCTTTCTTT
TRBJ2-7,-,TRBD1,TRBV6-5,CASSSTGTGFNEQYF,TGTGCCAGCAGTTCCACCGGGACAGGGTTCAACGAGCAGTACTTC
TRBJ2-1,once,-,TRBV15,CATTSSGARDEQFF,TGTGCCACCACCTCTTCGGGAGCGAGGGATGAGCAGTTCTTC
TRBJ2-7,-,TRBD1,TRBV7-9,CASSLDRGRLAEQYF,TGTGCCAGCAGCCTGGACAGGGGGAGGCTCGCGGAGCAGTACTTC
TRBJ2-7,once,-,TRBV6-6,CASSYLYEQYF,TGTGCCAGCAGTTATCTCTACGAGCAGTACTTC
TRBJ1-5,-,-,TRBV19,CASSIGHPSNQPQHF,TGTGCCAGTAGTATCGGGCACCCTAGCAATCAGCCCCAGCATTTT
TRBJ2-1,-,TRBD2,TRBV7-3,CASSSSIAGGLNEQFF,TGTGCCAGCAGCTCTTCAATAGCGGGGGGACTCAATGAGCAGTTCTTC
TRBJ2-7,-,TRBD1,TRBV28,CASLFNRGVLYEQYF,TGTGCCAGCCTCTTTAACAGGGGAGTATTGTACGAGCAGTACTTC
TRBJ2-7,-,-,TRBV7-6,CASSSGLANEQYF,TGTGCCAGCAGCTCGGGACTGGCAAACGAGCAGTACTTC
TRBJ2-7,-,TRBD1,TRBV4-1,CASSPHFRDSSYEQYF,TGCGCCAGCAGCCCCCACTTCCGGGACAGCTCCTACGAGCAGTACTTC
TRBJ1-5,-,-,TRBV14,CASSLGPSIKPQHF,TGTGCCAGCAGCCTCGGGCCTTCTATCAAGCCCCAGCATTTT
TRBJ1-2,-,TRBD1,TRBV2,CASSDDREANYGYTF,TGTGCCAGCAGTGACGACAGGGAAGCTAACTATGGCTACACCTTC
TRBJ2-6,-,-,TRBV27,CASSPNRVPGANVLTF,TGTGCCAGCAGTCCCAACAGGGTCCCCGGGGCCAACGTCCTGACTTTC
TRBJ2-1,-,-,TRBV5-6,CASSLVGGRNEQFF,TGTGCCAGCAGCTTGGTTGGGGGAAGGAATGAGCAGTTCTTC
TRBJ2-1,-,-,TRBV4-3,CASSQGTGEANNEQFF,TGCGCCAGCAGCCAAGGAACGGGAGAAGCGAATAATGAGCAGTTCTTC
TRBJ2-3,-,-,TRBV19,CASSPRQADTQYF,TGTGCCAGTAGTCCCAGACAGGCAGATACGCAGTATTTT
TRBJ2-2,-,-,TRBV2,CASSGQGGTGELFF,TGTGCCAGCAGCGGACAGGGAGGGACCGGGGAGCTGTTTTTT
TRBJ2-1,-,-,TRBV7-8,CASSEGGPASSYNEQFF,TGTGCCAGCAGCGAGGGGGGCCCAGCGAGCTCCTACAATGAGCAGTTCTTC